A selection of T cell receptor beta chains follows, all from one sample in a study of blood T cell repertoires in COVID-19. The table came from immunoSEQ multiplex PCR; TCRdb's copy has only in-frame clones and leaves some out. The table lists 100,000 to 120,000 clones, 65% to 90% of them singletons, with more than 15% in the top ten. Material: peripheral blood. The origin of the receptors is a woman in her sixties with acute or convalescent COVID-19. Both conserved end residues are part of each CDR3. Each record gives: J gene, clone size, V gene, D gene, CDR3 DNA, CDR3 protein. A D gene is named only where the DNA matches it firmly. Not every row has a clone size; where given, it reads once, few, many or a size class.

j_gene: TRBJ2-3
abundance: few
v_gene: TRBV7-6
d_gene: TRBD2
CDR3nt: TGTGCCAGCAGCCAGACGATAGCGGGGACTAGCACAGATACGCAGTATTTT
CDR3aa: CASSQTIAGTSTDTQYF

j_gene: TRBJ1-2
abundance: NA
v_gene: TRBV7-2
d_gene: TRBD1
CDR3nt: TGTGCCAGCAGCCAGCGGACAGGGGAGGGCTATGGCTACACCTTC
CDR3aa: CASSQRTGEGYGYTF

j_gene: TRBJ1-5
abundance: NA
v_gene: TRBV3-1/TRBV3-2
d_gene: NA
CDR3nt: TGTGCCAGCAGCCGGGCAGGTAATCAGCCCCAGCATTTT
CDR3aa: CASSRAGNQPQHF

j_gene: TRBJ1-2
abundance: few
v_gene: TRBV5-6
d_gene: NA
CDR3nt: TGTGCCAGCAGCTTGCGGGCAGGGGATGGCTACACCTTC
CDR3aa: CASSLRAGDGYTF

j_gene: TRBJ1-1
abundance: NA
v_gene: TRBV6-5
d_gene: TRBD1
CDR3nt: TGTGCCAGCAGTTGGGACAGGAACACTGAAGCTTTCTTT
CDR3aa: CASSWDRNTEAFF

j_gene: TRBJ1-6
abundance: few
v_gene: TRBV3-1/TRBV3-2
d_gene: NA
CDR3nt: TGTGCCAGCAGCCCTGTACCGGGACTGGGTTCACCCCTCCACTTT
CDR3aa: CASSPVPGLGSPLHF

j_gene: TRBJ2-5
abundance: NA
v_gene: TRBV7-6
d_gene: NA
CDR3nt: TGTGCCAGCAGCTTAAATCCCGGGGAGACCCAGTACTTC
CDR3aa: CASSLNPGETQYF

j_gene: TRBJ2-2
abundance: NA
v_gene: TRBV5-4
d_gene: NA
CDR3nt: TGTGCCAGCAGCTTGCTTGCGTCGGCGAACACCGGGGAGCTGTTTTTT
CDR3aa: CASSLLASANTGELFF

j_gene: TRBJ1-2
abundance: NA
v_gene: TRBV25-1
d_gene: TRBD1
CDR3nt: TGTGCCAGCAGTCCCCCGGGGCAGGGGGTTTATGGCTACACCTTC
CDR3aa: CASSPPGQGVYGYTF

j_gene: TRBJ2-7
abundance: NA
v_gene: TRBV10-3
d_gene: TRBD2
CDR3nt: TGTGCCACCAGGCATAGCGGGGAGGTAAGCGAGCAGTACTTC
CDR3aa: CATRHSGEVSEQYF

j_gene: TRBJ1-1
abundance: NA
v_gene: TRBV4-3
d_gene: NA
CDR3nt: TGCGCCAGCAGCCAAGTAGGACAGCCAAACACTGAAGCTTTCTTT
CDR3aa: CASSQVGQPNTEAFF

j_gene: TRBJ1-2
abundance: NA
v_gene: TRBV5-4
d_gene: NA
CDR3nt: TGTGCCAGCAGCTTTGGCAGGGTCTATGGCTACACCTTC
CDR3aa: CASSFGRVYGYTF

j_gene: TRBJ2-1
abundance: NA
v_gene: TRBV28
d_gene: TRBD2
CDR3nt: TGTGCCAGCAGAATATTGGTGAGCGAAGCGGGGGGCCAACACAATGAGCAGTTCTTC
CDR3aa: CASRILVSEAGGQHNEQFF

j_gene: TRBJ2-3
abundance: NA
v_gene: TRBV4-2
d_gene: TRBD1
CDR3nt: TGTGCCAGCAGCCCAGAGGGGACAGGGGTATCAGATACGCAGTATTTT
CDR3aa: CASSPEGTGVSDTQYF

j_gene: TRBJ2-7
abundance: NA
v_gene: TRBV7-2
d_gene: TRBD1
CDR3nt: TGTGCCAGCAGCCAGTACGGACAGGGGTCCTCCTACGAGCAGTACTTC
CDR3aa: CASSQYGQGSSYEQYF

j_gene: TRBJ1-2
abundance: NA
v_gene: TRBV19
d_gene: TRBD1
CDR3nt: TGTGCCAGTAGTACGGACAGGGTATATGGCTACACCTTC
CDR3aa: CASSTDRVYGYTF

j_gene: TRBJ2-3
abundance: NA
v_gene: TRBV9
d_gene: NA
CDR3nt: TGTGCCAGCAGCGTATCCCCTTGGCCTGGAGATACGCAGTATTTT
CDR3aa: CASSVSPWPGDTQYF

j_gene: TRBJ1-3
abundance: NA
v_gene: TRBV5-1
d_gene: NA
CDR3nt: TGCGCCAGCAGCCCCGATTTAGCGTCGCAGCCTGGAAACACCATATATTTT
CDR3aa: CASSPDLASQPGNTIYF

j_gene: TRBJ2-1
abundance: NA
v_gene: TRBV4-2
d_gene: NA
CDR3nt: TGTGCCAGCAGCCAACCCGGTTTCAGGCCGTTCTTC
CDR3aa: CASSQPGFRPFF

j_gene: TRBJ1-3
abundance: NA
v_gene: TRBV5-1
d_gene: TRBD1
CDR3nt: TGCGCCAGCAGCCCTAGGACAGGGGCTGGAAACACCATATATTTT
CDR3aa: CASSPRTGAGNTIYF

j_gene: TRBJ1-1
abundance: NA
v_gene: TRBV19
d_gene: NA
CDR3nt: TGTGCCAGTAGATCAGGGCCGGAAGGTGGAGCTTTCTTT
CDR3aa: CASRSGPEGGAFF

j_gene: TRBJ2-7
abundance: NA
v_gene: TRBV5-8
d_gene: TRBD1
CDR3nt: TGTGCCAGCAGCTTTAATCCTGGACAGGGGGTCTACGAGCAGTACTTC
CDR3aa: CASSFNPGQGVYEQYF

j_gene: TRBJ1-2
abundance: once
v_gene: TRBV28
d_gene: TRBD1
CDR3nt: TGTGCCAGCAGTTTAGGGGGCGGGACAGGGAATGGCTACACCTTC
CDR3aa: CASSLGGGTGNGYTF

j_gene: TRBJ1-1
abundance: NA
v_gene: TRBV4-2
d_gene: NA
CDR3nt: TGTGCCAGCAGCCAAGATACCGGCACTGAAGCTTTCTTT
CDR3aa: CASSQDTGTEAFF

j_gene: TRBJ2-2
abundance: NA
v_gene: TRBV6-6
d_gene: NA
CDR3nt: TGTGCCAGCATCGAGGTGGGGCAGGCGAACACCGGGGAGCTGTTTTTT
CDR3aa: CASIEVGQANTGELFF

j_gene: TRBJ1-2
abundance: NA
v_gene: TRBV10-1
d_gene: TRBD1
CDR3nt: TGCGCCAGCAGTGAGTCTAGTAGAGGGGGCGACTATGGCTACACCTTC
CDR3aa: CASSESSRGGDYGYTF

j_gene: TRBJ2-5
abundance: NA
v_gene: TRBV7-6
d_gene: TRBD1
CDR3nt: TGTGCCAGCAGCTCTACAGGGGGAGAGACCCAGTACTTC
CDR3aa: CASSSTGGETQYF

j_gene: TRBJ1-2
abundance: NA
v_gene: TRBV19
d_gene: NA
CDR3nt: TGTGCCAGTAGTATAGCCCGCCCACAGGGCTTGTATGGCTACACCTTC
CDR3aa: CASSIARPQGLYGYTF

j_gene: TRBJ2-2
abundance: NA
v_gene: TRBV6-5
d_gene: TRBD1
CDR3nt: TGTGCCAGCACGCGGGGACAGGGTGACACCGGGGAGCTGTTTTTT
CDR3aa: CASTRGQGDTGELFF

j_gene: TRBJ1-1
abundance: NA
v_gene: TRBV11-3
d_gene: NA
CDR3nt: TGTGCCAGCAGTTTCTCAGGGGTGACCACTGAAGCTTTCTTT
CDR3aa: CASSFSGVTTEAFF

j_gene: TRBJ1-6
abundance: NA
v_gene: TRBV9
d_gene: TRBD1
CDR3nt: TGTGCCAGCAGCCCCACAACCGGGACAGCAAATTCACCCCTCCACTTT
CDR3aa: CASSPTTGTANSPLHF

j_gene: TRBJ1-2
abundance: NA
v_gene: TRBV9
d_gene: NA
CDR3nt: TGTGCCAGCACCCTGACAGAGGACTATGGCTACACCTTC
CDR3aa: CASTLTEDYGYTF

j_gene: TRBJ2-1
abundance: NA
v_gene: TRBV6-2/TRBV6-3
d_gene: TRBD2
CDR3nt: TGTGCCAGCAGTCGGACTAGCGGGGGTTGGAGCTCCTACAATGAGCAGTTCTTC
CDR3aa: CASSRTSGGWSSYNEQFF

j_gene: TRBJ1-1
abundance: NA
v_gene: TRBV10-3
d_gene: TRBD1
CDR3nt: TGTGCCATCAGCCAGATACCGGGACAGGGGGCGGCGGTGGCTTTCTTT
CDR3aa: CAISQIPGQGAAVAFF

j_gene: TRBJ2-2
abundance: once
v_gene: TRBV7-5
d_gene: NA
CDR3nt: TGTGTCAGAAGCCCCCAAGGCGTAGGGGGAAACACCGGGGAGCTGTTTTTT
CDR3aa: CVRSPQGVGGNTGELFF